This passage covers 27 T cell receptor beta chains from one sample sequenced in a study of shared clonotypes between healthy human individuals. The table came from immunoSEQ multiplex PCR; TCRdb's copy has only in-frame clones and leaves some out. This table has 1,400,000 or so clones, 98% appearing once. The source material was naive CD4+ T cells sorted from blood. Subset indicated: CD45RA+ positively selected. These receptors were obtained from a man aged 30 to 45 in good health.

The V and J genes are TRBV19 and TRBJ1-5; 7 nucleotides agree with TRBD1. J gave up 6 bases and V 1 base, and 6 bases lay outside the gene matches. CDR3 length: 15 amino acids. Germline assignment: CDR1 LNHDA and CDR2 SQIVND (reference sequence). CDR3 residues: CASSIGNKGAQPQHF. The CDR3 DNA follows: TGTGCCAGTAGTATAGGGAATAAGGGGGCTCAGCCCCAGCATTTT. The variable domain in full, completed from reference TRBV19 and TRBJ1-5, reads DGGITQSPKYLFRKEGQNVTLSCEQNLNHDAMYWYRQDPGQGLRLIYYSQIVNDFQKGDIAEGYSVSREKKESFPLTVTSAQKNPTAFYLCASSIGNKGAQPQHFGDGTRLSIL.

This rearrangement joins TRBV10-1 to TRBJ2-2; D unresolved. V was clipped by 8 bases and J by 3 bases, with 13 bases between them. This CDR3 spans 14 amino acids. The germline V gene encodes CDR1 WNHNN and CDR2 SYGVQD (reference sequence). CDR3 region: CASSHKAHTGELFF. DNA of the CDR3: TGCGCCAGCTCCCACAAAGCGCACACCGGGGAGCTGTTTTTT.

This clone was recorded only once. The chain combines TRBV9 with TRBJ2-3; 13 bases line up with TRBD2. CDR3 length equals 19 residues. Germline assignment: CDR1 SGDLS and CDR2 YYNGEE. Trimming at V came to 3 bases and at J to 1 base, leaving 11 bases not matched to a gene. CDR3 DNA: TGTGCCAGCAGCGCGGGACTAGCGGGAATGGGGGGCGGCACAGATACGCAGTATTTT. It specifies CASSAGLAGMGGGTDTQYF.

V is TRBV9 and J is TRBJ2-5; 10 bases match TRBD2. After removal of 0 bases from V and 2 bases from J, the junction contained 7 bases not matched to a gene. This CDR3 is built from 17 residues. Germline lookup yields CDR1 SGDLS and CDR2 YYNGEE. The CDR3: CASSVGELAGTQETQYF. DNA for the CDR3: TGTGCCAGCAGCGTAGGAGAACTAGCGGGAACTCAAGAGACCCAGTACTTC.

The rearrangement links TRBV28 to TRBJ1-2; D may be TRBD1 (6 bases). With 7 bases removed from V and 7 bases from J, the gap between germline ends came to 13 bases. Germline CDR1 is MDHEN and CDR2 is SYDVKM. The CDR3 extends over 12 amino acids. The CDR3 loop is CASMNLTGGYTF. The CDR3 DNA sequence: TGTGCCAGCATGAATTTGACAGGTGGCTACACCTTC.

This chain joins TRBV30 and TRBJ1-2; D gene unclear. This CDR3 has 11 amino acids. Germline loops: CDR1 GTSNPN, CDR2 SVGIG (reference sequence). Trimming shortened V by 0 bases and J by 5 bases, and 4 bases separated the two germline ends. The CDR3 DNA sequence: TGTGCCTGGAGTGTACGGTATGGCTACACCTTC. Translating gives CAWSVRYGYTF.

The chain couples TRBV9 to TRBJ2-6; D perhaps matches TRBD2 (6 bases). Trimming took 6 bases from V and 0 from J, leaving 16 bases between them. Germline V gene sequence: CDR1 SGDLS, CDR2 YYNGEE. This CDR3 comprises 17 residues. CDR3 coding DNA: TGTGCCAGCACCTCCGGGACTGGGAGCTCTGGGGCCAACGTCCTGACTTTC. It is translated as CASTSGTGSSGANVLTF.

The CDR3 here is CAGRLAERYQETQYF. In DNA form, the CDR3 reads TGTGCCGGTAGACTAGCGGAGCGGTACCAAGAGACCCAGTACTTC. V and J are TRBV2 and TRBJ2-5, with 9 bases identical to TRBD2. Trimming at V came to 11 bases and at J to 0 bases, leaving 10 bases not matched to a gene. Per germline, CDR1 SNHLY and CDR2 FYNNEI. The CDR3 runs 15 residues.

V usage is TRBV5-1 and J usage is TRBJ2-2, with D unresolved. The CDR3 is 13 amino acids. From germline, CDR1 is SGHRS and CDR2 YFSETQ. V was shortened by 0 bases and J by 5 bases, with 5 bases between the two germline ends. CDR3 sequence reads: CASSLVETGELFF. CDR3 bases: TGCGCCAGCAGCTTGGTGGAGACCGGGGAGCTGTTTTTT. Drawing the rest from reference TRBV5-1 and TRBJ2-2, the complete variable domain is KAGVTQTPRYLIKTRGQQVTLSCSPISGHRSVSWYQQTPGQGLQFLFEYFSETQRNKGNFPGRFSGRQFSNSRSEMNVSTLELGDSALYLCASSLVETGELFFGEGSRLTVL.

J is TRBJ2-3 and V is TRBV30, with 7 bases identical to TRBD2. The junction had 8 bases not matched to a gene; V was cut back by 3 bases and J by 2 bases. There are 15 residues in the CDR3. Per the germline V gene, CDR1 is GTSNPN and CDR2 is SVGIG (reference sequence). The CDR3: CAWRGLTITTDTQYF. In DNA form, the CDR3 reads TGTGCCTGGAGGGGACTAACCATAACCACAGATACGCAGTATTTT.

This clone was found once. The identical CDR3 is also encoded by other nucleotide sequences in the sample. The chain links TRBV18 to TRBJ2-7; D is undetermined. Looked up from germline, CDR1 is KGHSH and CDR2 is LQKENI. V gave up 1 base and J gave up 3 bases, with 7 bases separating them. The CDR3 runs 13 residues. The CDR3 here is CASSPLGGYEQYF. The CDR3 DNA is TGTGCCAGCTCACCACTAGGCGGCTACGAGCAGTACTTC.

The rearrangement joins TRBV9 to TRBJ1-4; TRBD1 might be the D (5 bases). Trimming shortened V by 3 bases and J by 7 bases, and 13 bases separated the two germline ends. CDR1 SGDLS and CDR2 YYNGEE come from the germline V gene. The CDR3 extends over 14 amino acids. In DNA, the CDR3 is TGTGCCAGCAGCGGCCAGGGTGTGGGTGAAAAACTGTTTTTT. This translates into CASSGQGVGEKLFF.

Regarding this clone: Other DNA sequences in this specimen translate into the identical CDR3. This sequence joins TRBV9 and TRBJ2-1, with TRBD2 matching over 8 bases. The CDR3 extends over 15 amino acids. Trimming removed 0 bases from V and 7 bases from J; junction bases left unmatched: 6. Germline CDR1 reads SGDLS; CDR2 reads YYNGEE. CDR3 bases: TGTGCCAGCAGCGTAGCGGGAGGGCCCAGGAATGAGCAGTTCTTC. Protein: CASSVAGGPRNEQFF.

This chain connects TRBV11-2 to TRBJ1-4, with TRBD1 identical over 8 bases. V shed 5 bases, J shed 4 bases, and the junction held 6 bases outside the gene matches. The CDR3 has 15 residues. Germline lookup yields CDR1 SGHAT and CDR2 FQNNGV. CDR3 in amino acids: CASSPQGAFNEKLFF. CDR3 nucleotide sequence: TGTGCCAGCAGCCCTCAGGGGGCCTTTAATGAAAAACTGTTTTTT.

This clone was seen a single time. The chain couples TRBV5-1 to TRBJ2-5, with D perhaps being TRBD1 or TRBD2 (6 bases each). Germline CDR1 is SGHRS and CDR2 is YFSETQ. Trimming stripped 2 bases from V and 3 bases from J, with 17 bases between. CDR3 length: 16 amino acids. The chain's CDR3 is CASSLGGLGHEETQYF. The CDR3 DNA reads as TGCGCCAGCAGCTTAGGGGGGCTTGGCCATGAAGAGACCCAGTACTTC.

Of note for this clone: The sample has other DNA sequences that encode this CDR3 too. The chain employs TRBV19 and TRBJ2-7, with 9 bases aligning to TRBD1. This CDR3 comprises 12 residues. Germline lookup yields CDR1 LNHDA and CDR2 SQIVND (reference sequence). Unmatched junction bases numbered 4, after V lost 9 bases and J lost 4 bases. The CDR3 bases are TGTGCCAGCGGGACAGGGCTATACGAGCAGTACTTC. It codes for CASGTGLYEQYF.

Of note for this clone: Distinct nucleotide sequences in the sample also encode this CDR3. This chain connects TRBV28 to TRBJ2-1; 9 nucleotides agree with TRBD2. The CDR3 totals 15 residues. Trimming removed 5 bases from V and 0 bases from J; junction bases left unmatched: 2. The V gene's germline CDR1 is MDHEN and CDR2 SYDVKM. The CDR3 sequence is CASSLAGSSYNEQFF. The CDR3 nucleotides are TGTGCCAGCAGTCTAGCGGGAAGCTCCTACAATGAGCAGTTCTTC.

The V gene is TRBV2, the J gene TRBJ2-3; D gene uncertain. CDR1 and CDR2 from the germline V gene are SNHLY and FYNNEI. Trimming took off 1 base at V and 5 bases at J, with 1 base between the two ends. The CDR3 covers 11 residues. CDR3 loop: CASSEEDTQYF. CDR3 in DNA: TGTGCCAGCAGTGAAGAAGATACGCAGTATTTT. The whole variable domain, filled in from reference TRBV2 and TRBJ2-3, reads EPEVTQTPSHQVTQMGQEVILRCVPISNHLYFYWYRQILGQKVEFLVSFYNNEISEKSEIFDDQFSVERPDGSNFTLKIRSTKLEDSAMYFCASSEEDTQYFGPGTRLTVL.

The CDR3 sequence is CASSFGVGGTHQETQYF. CDR3 in DNA: TGCGCCAGCAGCTTTGGGGTTGGCGGGACCCACCAAGAGACCCAGTACTTC. The chain uses TRBV5-1 and TRBJ2-5, with a weak D call TRBD2 (6 bases). V was shortened by 2 bases and J by 0 bases, with 17 bases between the two germline ends. The germline V gene encodes CDR1 SGHRS and CDR2 YFSETQ. This CDR3 is built from 17 residues.

The rearrangement links TRBV5-1 to TRBJ2-1, with unresolved D. V gave up 0 bases and J gave up 7 bases, with 5 bases separating them. This CDR3 is built from 12 residues. The germline gives CDR1 SGHRS, CDR2 YFSETQ. CDR3: CASSLGMNEQFF. Written as DNA, the CDR3 is TGCGCCAGCAGCTTGGGGATGAATGAGCAGTTCTTC.

This chain connects TRBV5-1 to TRBJ2-7, with 9 bases matching TRBD2. This CDR3 contains 16 residues. V lost 0 bases, J lost 5 bases, and 9 bases stayed unmatched. The germline V gene encodes CDR1 SGHRS and CDR2 YFSETQ. The CDR3 DNA reads as TGCGCCAGCAGCTTGGGGCTAGCGGGGAGAGGGGACGAGCAGTACTTC. Translation: CASSLGLAGRGDEQYF. The full variable domain, with the rest looked up from reference TRBV5-1 and TRBJ2-7, is KAGVTQTPRYLIKTRGQQVTLSCSPISGHRSVSWYQQTPGQGLQFLFEYFSETQRNKGNFPGRFSGRQFSNSRSEMNVSTLELGDSALYLCASSLGLAGRGDEQYFGPGTRLTVT.

The gene calls are TRBV30 and TRBJ1-4, with D hard to call. Germline lookup yields CDR1 GTSNPN and CDR2 SVGIG (reference sequence). The CDR3 loop spans 14 amino acids. Trimming cost V 4 bases and J 3 bases, with 12 bases left between them. This CDR3 is CAWNARQANEKLFF. The CDR3 nucleotides read TGTGCCTGGAACGCCCGGCAAGCTAATGAAAAACTGTTTTTT.

The chain joins TRBV5-4 to TRBJ2-7, with TRBD1 matching 12 bases. The CDR3 spans 15 residues. CDR1 is SGHNT, CDR2 YYREEE, per germline (reference sequence). The ends lost 4 bases at V and 2 bases at J; junction bases unmatched: 4. This CDR3 is CASSKRDRGPYEQYF. In DNA, the CDR3 is TGTGCCAGCAGCAAGCGGGACAGGGGGCCCTACGAGCAGTACTTC.

V gene TRBV29-1 combines with J gene TRBJ2-2; TRBD2 agrees at 7 bases. The CDR3 length is 13 residues. The trim removed 4 bases at V and 5 bases at J, leaving 4 bases unmatched. From germline, CDR1 is SQVTM and CDR2 ANQGSEA. The CDR3 protein is CSVGLLATGELFF. CDR3 nucleotides: TGCAGCGTTGGGTTACTAGCGACCGGGGAGCTGTTTTTT.

This clone was seen just once. The chain is built from TRBV5-4 and TRBJ2-1, with TRBD2 matching over 9 bases. Per germline, CDR1 SGHNT and CDR2 YYREEE (reference sequence). This CDR3 contains 13 residues. Germline trimming cut 4 bases from V and 6 bases from J; bases unmatched to any gene: 2. The CDR3 DNA sequence: TGTGCCAGCAGCCAGACTAGCGGCAATGAGCAGTTCTTC. Translation gives CASSQTSGNEQFF. The whole variable domain, remainder taken from reference TRBV5-4 and TRBJ2-1, is ETGVTQSPTHLIKTRGQQVTLRCSSQSGHNTVSWYQQALGQGPQFIFQYYREEENGRGNFPPRFSGLQFPNYSSELNVNALELDDSALYLCASSQTSGNEQFFGPGTRLTVL.

V is TRBV2 and J is TRBJ2-1, with 11 bases lining up with TRBD2. The CDR3 totals 18 residues. V was clipped by 0 bases and J by 1 base; unmatched bases: 5. CDR1 is SNHLY and CDR2 is FYNNEI in the germline V gene. The CDR3 sequence: CASSEASLAGGSYNEQFF. The CDR3 region has the DNA TGTGCCAGCAGTGAAGCGTCTTTAGCGGGAGGGTCCTACAATGAGCAGTTCTTC.

This sequence joins TRBV28 and TRBJ1-2; 7 bases are a match to TRBD1. CDR1 MDHEN and CDR2 SYDVKM come from the germline V gene. The CDR3 extends over 12 amino acids. V gave up 4 bases and J gave up 8 bases; unmatched junction bases: 4. The CDR3 loop is CASSYRGGGYTF. CDR3 sequence (DNA): TGTGCCAGCAGTTACAGGGGCGGGGGCTACACCTTC.